This passage covers 2 T cell receptor beta chains from one sample sequenced in a study of patients and donors after allogeneic stem cell transplantation (dated by TCRdb to the early 2020s). The protocol used for the library was RT-PCR. Sequenced on a NextSeq 550. TCRdb passed the public sequencing reads through fastp at Q25 and MiXCR, retaining productive beta sequences. All rows with the same CDR3 protein become a single entry with the most common DNA and genes. Here the sample has some 200,000 distinct CDR3 sequences; more than 35% occur a single time. The ten largest clones take up 25% to 35% of the sample. The sequencing input was blood, either unsorted or a sorted T cell fraction (not recorded which). These receptors originate from a human donor who was either an allogeneic HSCT recipient or a stem cell or donor lymphocyte infusion donor (not recorded which). It is not recorded whose cells these are; they may come from a transplant donor.

This clonotype showed up just a few times. V gene TRBV10-3 combines with J gene TRBJ1-2; D uncertain. The V end was cut by 9 bases, the J end by 6 bases, with 5 bases between. The CDR3 spans 9 residues. The germline V gene encodes CDR1 ENHRY and CDR2 SYGVKD. CDR3 sequence reads: CAIGDGYTF. The CDR3, as DNA: TGTGCCATTGGTGATGGCTACACCTTC.

The gene calls are TRBV4-3 and TRBJ1-2; TRBD1 aligns across 8 bases. Per germline, CDR1 LGHNA and CDR2 YSLEER. The V segment lost 3 bases and the J segment 4 bases; nucleotides outside the gene matches: 7. The CDR3 loop spans 15 amino acids. CDR3 loop: CASSQVRTGSYGYTF. CDR3 nucleotides: TGCGCCAGCAGCCAGGTTAGGACAGGGAGCTATGGCTACACCTTC.